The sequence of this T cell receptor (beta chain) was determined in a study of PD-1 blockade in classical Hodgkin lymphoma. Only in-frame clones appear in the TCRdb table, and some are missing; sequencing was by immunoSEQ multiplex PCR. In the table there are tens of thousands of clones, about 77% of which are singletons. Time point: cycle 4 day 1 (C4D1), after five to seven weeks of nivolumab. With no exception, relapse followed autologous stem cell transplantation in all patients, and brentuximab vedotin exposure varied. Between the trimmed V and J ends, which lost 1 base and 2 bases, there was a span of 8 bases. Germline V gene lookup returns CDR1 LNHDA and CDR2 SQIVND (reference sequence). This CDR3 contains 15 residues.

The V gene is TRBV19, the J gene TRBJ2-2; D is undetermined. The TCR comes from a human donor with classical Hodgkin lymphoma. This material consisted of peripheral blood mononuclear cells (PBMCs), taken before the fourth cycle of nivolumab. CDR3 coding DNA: TGTGCCAGTAGTATAGCCCTAACAAACACCGGGGAGCTGTTTTTT. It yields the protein CASSIALTNTGELFF.